This T cell receptor (beta chain) originates from a study of T cell clonality in common variable immunodeficiency. The study, taken as a whole, reports: Reportedly, TCR beta sequences from common variable immunodeficiency showed fewer deletions and N-nucleotide insertions.

Equal genomic DNA amounts from CVID and control samples were sequenced. TCRdb's copy holds only in-frame clones and misses some; the assay was immunoSEQ multiplex PCR. This specimen shows more than 6,500 clones; the ten leading clones hold about 3.5%. Concerning this clone itself: No antigen is known for it. Coverage ceases 3 residues before the CDR3 finishes, and the germline J gene fills in the end.

Germline V gives CDR1 LNHDA, CDR2 SQIVND (reference sequence). V was trimmed by 2 bases and J by 1 base, leaving 8 bases between them. The CDR3 consists of 14 residues. The TCR originated in a human donor with common variable immunodeficiency. The material sequenced was peripheral blood mononuclear cells. V gene TRBV19 combines with J gene TRBJ1-1, with no clear D. CDR3 bases read: TGTGCCAGTAGTATATTGTCAGAGAACACTGAA. Its protein product is CASSILSENTE. The CDR3 in its entirety is CASSILSENTEAFF.